This T cell receptor beta chain was sequenced during a study of blood T cells in healthy people across ages. General study results and limits: Donor CMV infection status was unknown, possibly confounding age-related changes in expanded clonotypes.

Donors each provided 9.5 to 10 milliliters of peripheral blood. Germline values: CDR1 SGHTA, CDR2 FQGNSA. The CDR3 runs to 13 residues. V shed 4 bases and J shed 6 bases, with 12 bases lying between them. Together with a sample-barcoded 5' primer, a J-beta primer mix was included in a second PCR lasting about 7 to 12 cycles. MiXCR, run by TCRdb on the 5' RACE reads, gives a single entry per CDR3 protein. The sample has approximately 960,000 distinct CDR3 sequences; just under 30% are singletons. A remark on this clonotype: What it binds is unknown.

These same records also appear under a second study, on T cells of mothers and their children. That source reports: Donation involved a few healthy Caucasian mothers and the six children that they had. Evidence of persistent microchimeric T cell clones was absent.

Sequencing input: blood. This clonotype originated in a woman aged 35 to 49 in good health. This chain uses TRBV7-2 with TRBJ1-2; no clear D gene. CDR3 residues: CASSSVNENGYTF. The DNA for the CDR3 is TGTGCCAGCAGCTCAGTGAACGAGAATGGCTACACCTTC.